This T cell receptor beta chain was profiled in a study of blood T cell repertoires in COVID-19. About the study: Whether acute or convalescent, the COVID-19 samples came from the United States, Italy and Spain.

V was clipped by 8 bases and J by 10 bases, with 15 bases between them. This CDR3 spans 13 amino acids. Per germline, CDR1 MGHRA and CDR2 YSYEKL. Some clones are missing from TCRdb's copy, which holds only in-frame ones; the method was immunoSEQ multiplex PCR. The data show some 250,000 clones, over 65% seen once. The sample comprised peripheral blood. This chain links TRBV4-1 with TRBJ1-6; possibly TRBD1 for D (6 bases). The receptor was isolated from a woman at least 80 years old with acute or convalescent COVID-19. DNA for the CDR3: TGCGCCAGCGGGCGGGGGGCTGGGTCACCCCTCCACTTT. It codes for CASGRGAGSPLHF.